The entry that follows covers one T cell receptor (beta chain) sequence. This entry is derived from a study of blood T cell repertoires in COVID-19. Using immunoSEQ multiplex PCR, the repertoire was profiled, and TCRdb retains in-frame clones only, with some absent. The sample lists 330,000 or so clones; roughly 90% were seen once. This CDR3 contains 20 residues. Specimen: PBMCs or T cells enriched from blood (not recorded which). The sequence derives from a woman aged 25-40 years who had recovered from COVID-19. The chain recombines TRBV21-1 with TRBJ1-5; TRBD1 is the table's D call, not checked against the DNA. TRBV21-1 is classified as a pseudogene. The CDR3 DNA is TGTGCCAGCAGCAAAGAGCCAGGGGACAGGGGGTTTTATAGCAATCAGCCCCAGCATTTT. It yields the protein CASSKEPGDRGFYSNQPQHF.